The source of this TCR beta chain is a study of blood T cell repertoires in COVID-19. Study overall: Collection of acute and convalescent COVID-19 samples took place in the United States, Italy and Spain.

Profiled with immunoSEQ multiplex PCR; TCRdb holds only in-frame clones, not every one. In the table there are under 250,000 clones, approximately 88% of which are singletons. Enrolled through a virtual design, the participants were between about 18 and 100 years of age and came from approximately 25 US areas. This CDR3 region has 13 residues. The germline gives CDR1 LGHDT, CDR2 YNNKEL (reference sequence). The V gene end was trimmed by 3 bases and the J gene end by 8 bases; junction bases not matched to a gene: 2. The gene calls are TRBV3-1 (or the pseudogene TRBV3-2) and TRBJ2-1, with 9 bases that match TRBD2. The sequenced material came from PBMCs or T cells enriched from blood (not recorded which). The TCR was taken from a woman aged 40 to 50 who had been exposed to COVID-19. The CDR3 DNA follows: TGTGCCAGCAGCCAGTTAGCGGGAGATGAGCAGTTCTTC. This translates into CASSQLAGDEQFF.